This T cell receptor (beta chain) was sequenced for a study of healthy donors' naive CD4 and CD8 T cells. A linear amplification protocol produced the TCR libraries from 500 ng of total RNA. TCRdb itself ran the reads through MiXCR, one entry per CDR3 protein. The data hold approximately 180,000 distinct CDR3 sequences, with over 60% observed a single time. This CDR3 has 14 amino acids. CDR1 and CDR2 (germline): SNHLY, FYNNEI. This sequence joins TRBV2 and TRBJ2-7, with 10 bases identical to TRBD2. This TCR derives from a pool of human donors in good health; the sample pools cells from several healthy donors. The material sequenced was naive CD4+ and CD8+ T cells sorted from blood, pooled from several donors. Written as DNA, the CDR3 is TGTGCGAGGCAGTCCGGGACTAGCGCCTACGAGCAGTACTTC. Its protein product is CARQSGTSAYEQYF. The complete variable domain, with remaining parts taken from reference TRBV2 and TRBJ2-7, reads EPEVTQTPSHQVTQMGQEVILRCVPISNHLYFYWYRQILGQKVEFLVSFYNNEISEKSEIFDDQFSVERPDGSNFTLKIRSTKLEDSAMYFCARQSGTSAYEQYFGPGTRLTVT.